This T cell receptor (beta chain) was profiled in a study of patients and donors after allogeneic stem cell transplantation. Germline lookup yields CDR1 MGHRA and CDR2 YSYEKL. V was clipped by 0 bases and J by 0 bases, with 20 bases between them. CDR3 length: 19 residues. TCRdb reprocessed the RT-PCR reads with MiXCR, giving one entry per CDR3 protein. The sample lists fewer than 500,000 distinct CDR3 sequences; approximately 16% were seen once. The clonotype originates from a human donor who was either an allogeneic HSCT recipient or a stem cell or donor lymphocyte infusion donor (not recorded which). It is not recorded whose cells these are; they may come from a transplant donor. The chain is built from TRBV4-1 and TRBJ1-2; possibly TRBD1 for D (6 bases). The sequenced sample consisted of blood, either unsorted or a sorted T cell fraction (not recorded which). The CDR3 sequence: CASSQDFGTAWGPNYGYTF. The CDR3 DNA sequence: TGCGCCAGCAGCCAAGACTTTGGGACGGCTTGGGGGCCTAACTATGGCTACACCTTC.